The clone carrying this T cell receptor (beta chain) showed up just a few times. What it recognizes is unknown. This specimen belongs to a study of T cells in Graves' hyperthyroidism and ophthalmopathy. On the study more broadly: Peripheral blood samples were taken at initial diagnosis, prior to any treatment.

RNA transcripts were the template for amplifying TCR beta CDR3 regions. Researchers ran a first-round RT-PCR on the TCR CDR3 using the HTBI primer set. Each CDR3 protein is one row after TCRdb ran MiXCR on the multiplex PCR reads. The sample holds about 480,000 distinct CDR3 sequences; under 15% are singletons and the top ten take 17%. Germline CDR1 reads DFQATT; CDR2 reads SNEGSKA (reference sequence). The CDR3 runs 14 residues. Losses at the gene ends were 5 bases for V and 5 bases for J; bases not matched to a gene: 7. The study's findings and limits: Blood also showed most of the thyroid clonotypes that were expanded above 0.001.

In patients aged 18 to 65, hyperthyroidism was newly diagnosed, with duration under 2 months. Those patients with uncontrolled infection, other autoimmune disease, pregnancy or lactation were excluded. The chain is built from TRBV20-1 and TRBJ2-5, with 11 bases identical to TRBD2. The sample was blood. This TCR came from a woman between 18 and 29 years old with Graves' hyperthyroidism. CDR3 residues: CSAPTSGMLETQYF. The CDR3 DNA follows: TGCAGTGCTCCGACTAGCGGGATGTTGGAGACCCAGTACTTC.